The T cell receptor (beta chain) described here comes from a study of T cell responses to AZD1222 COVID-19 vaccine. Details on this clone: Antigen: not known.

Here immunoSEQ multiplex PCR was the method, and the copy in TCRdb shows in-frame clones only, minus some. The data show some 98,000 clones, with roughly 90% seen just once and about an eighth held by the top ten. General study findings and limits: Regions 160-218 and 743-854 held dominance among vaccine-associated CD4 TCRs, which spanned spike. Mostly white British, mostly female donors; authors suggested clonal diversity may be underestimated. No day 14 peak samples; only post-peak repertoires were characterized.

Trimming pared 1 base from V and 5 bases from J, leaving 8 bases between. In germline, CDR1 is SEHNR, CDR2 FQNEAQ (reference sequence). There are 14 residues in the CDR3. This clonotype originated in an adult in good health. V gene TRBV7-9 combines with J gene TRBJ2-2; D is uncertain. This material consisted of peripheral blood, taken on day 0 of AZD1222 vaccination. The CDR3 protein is CASSLDGPTGELFF. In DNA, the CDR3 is TGTGCCAGCAGCTTAGATGGACCAACCGGGGAGCTGTTTTTT. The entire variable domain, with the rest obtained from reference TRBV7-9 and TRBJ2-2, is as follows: DTGVSQNPRHKITKRGQNVTFRCDPISEHNRLYWYRQTLGQGPEFLTYFQNEAQLEKSRLLSDRFSAERPKGSFSTLEIQRTEQGDSAMYLCASSLDGPTGELFFGEGSRLTVL.